Listed below are T cell receptor beta chains from one sample, sequenced in a study of shared clonotypes between healthy human individuals. TCRdb's copy holds only in-frame clones and misses some; the assay was immunoSEQ multiplex PCR. The sample includes around 100,000 clones, approximately 70% of them seen just once. Sequencing was performed on memory CD8+ T cells sorted from blood. The receptors stem from a woman younger than 45 in good health. CDR3s include the opening cysteine and the closing phenylalanine or tryptophan. D genes are given only for firm matches. A clone size is listed for some rows: how often the clone was seen (once, few, many), or a class if it is expanded.

J	V	size	D	DNA	CDR3
TRBJ2-2	TRBV6-4	few	-	TGTGCCAGCAGTGAGGCAGGAACCGGGGAGCTGTTTTTT	CASSEAGTGELFF
TRBJ2-1	TRBV11-3	-	TRBD2	TGTGCCAGCAGCCATCTAGCGGGACGGGGCAATGAGCAGTTCTTC	CASSHLAGRGNEQFF
TRBJ2-1	TRBV5-4	-	-	TGTGCCAGCAGCTTGGACCCGGTTCTAGCGCCCACTGAGCAGTTCTTC	CASSLDPVLAPTEQFF
TRBJ2-7	TRBV11-2	-	TRBD1	TGTGCCAGCAGCCTACAGGGGAGCTCCTACGAGCAGTACTTC	CASSLQGSSYEQYF
TRBJ2-7	TRBV27	-	-	TGTGCCAGCAGTCCGACAGGTCCGGGGAACCACTTC	CASSPTGPGNHF
TRBJ1-1	TRBV13	-	-	TGTGCCAGCAGCTTGTGGGGCGCGGACACTGAAGCTTTCTTT	CASSLWGADTEAFF
TRBJ2-7	TRBV27	many	TRBD1	TGTGCCAGCAGTTCCCAGACAGGGGGAATTTACGAGCAGTACTTC	CASSSQTGGIYEQYF
TRBJ2-1	TRBV4-1	few	-	TGCGCCAGCAGCCAAGGAAGTCTCTACAATGAGCAGTTCTTC	CASSQGSLYNEQFF
TRBJ1-1	TRBV6-6	-	-	TGTGCCAGCAGCCATACGCGTACTGAAGCTTTCTTT	CASSHTRTEAFF
TRBJ1-5	TRBV10-3	-	-	TGTGCCATCAGTGAGTCGAGACACAGCAGCAATCAGCCCCAGCATTTT	CAISESRHSSNQPQHF
TRBJ2-1	TRBV4-2	once	-	TGTGCCAGCAGCCCTAGTGGCGGCGCCTACAATGAGCAGTTCTTC	CASSPSGGAYNEQFF
TRBJ1-1	TRBV10-3	-	TRBD1	TGTGCCATCAGTGAGTCGGGGACAGGGAAAGCGGGCACTGAAGCTTTCTTT	CAISESGTGKAGTEAFF
TRBJ2-7	TRBV6-1	-	TRBD1	TGTGCCAGCAGTGAAGGTGCAGGGGGCGTCGACGAGCAGTACTTC	CASSEGAGGVDEQYF
TRBJ2-7	TRBV27	few	TRBD1	TGTGCCAGCCCTACCAGAGACAGGGTATGCGAGCAGTACTTC	CASPTRDRVCEQYF
TRBJ1-5	TRBV6-6	-	-	TGTGCCAGCAGCCACCCCAGTGATCAGCCCCAGCATTTT	CASSHPSDQPQHF
TRBJ2-7	TRBV6-4	-	-	TGTGCCAGCAGTGATTCAGTGGACGAGCAGTACTTC	CASSDSVDEQYF
TRBJ2-2	TRBV27	-	TRBD2	TGTGCCAGCAGTTTGTGGGGACTAGCGGGAGGGGCGTGGAACACCGGGGAGCTGTTTTTT	CASSLWGLAGGAWNTGELFF
TRBJ2-7	TRBV6-1	-	TRBD2	TGTGCCAGCACCCAAGCGGGAGAGAGTAACGAGCAGTACTTC	CASTQAGESNEQYF
TRBJ2-7	TRBV15	-	TRBD1	TGTGCCACCAGCAGAGATGGTATTCTCCGGACAGGGGACATCTACGAGCAGTACTTC	CATSRDGILRTGDIYEQYF
TRBJ2-1	TRBV7-9	-	TRBD2	TGTGCCAGCAGCTGGGCTCCTTCTAGCGGGAGGTTACTAGAGCAGTTCTTC	CASSWAPSSGRLLEQFF
TRBJ2-5	TRBV5-1	-	-	TGCGCCAGCAGCTTTGAAGGGAGTACTGATGGGACCCAGTACTTC	CASSFEGSTDGTQYF
TRBJ2-5	TRBV27	few	-	TGTGCCAGCAGAGACACCGGGGCAGCCCAAGAGACCCAGTACTTC	CASRDTGAAQETQYF
TRBJ1-1	TRBV9	-	-	TGTGCCAGCAGCGTAGCTGAGGGGCAGGGGGCTTTCTTT	CASSVAEGQGAFF
TRBJ2-1	TRBV9	many	-	TGTGCCAGCAGCGTCCAAAGCCCAGGGGATGAGCAGTTCTTC	CASSVQSPGDEQFF
TRBJ2-2	TRBV14	-	-	TGTGCCAGCAGCCAGCTCAAGCGTAACACCGGGGAGCTGTTTTTT	CASSQLKRNTGELFF
TRBJ2-1	TRBV4-1	few	-	TGCGCCAGCAGCCAGCGGGACGGAAGCTCCTACAATGAGCAGTTCTTC	CASSQRDGSSYNEQFF
TRBJ2-7	TRBV6-6	once	TRBD2	TGTGCCAGCAGCGGAGTTCCAGCGGGAGCATCCGAGCAGTACTTC	CASSGVPAGASEQYF
TRBJ2-7	TRBV11-2	-	-	TGTGCCAGCAGCTTAGGGGTCTACGAGCAGTACTTC	CASSLGVYEQYF
TRBJ1-4	TRBV14	once	-	TGTGCCAGCAGCCAAGGTCTGGGACACCTTAATGAAAAACTGTTTTTT	CASSQGLGHLNEKLFF
TRBJ1-4	TRBV4-1	-	TRBD1	TGCGCCAGCAGCCCCAGGGACAGCTATAATGAAAAACTGTTTTTT	CASSPRDSYNEKLFF
TRBJ2-7	TRBV4-2	-	TRBD1	TGTGCCAGCAGCCAAGACCCCAGGGGGCAGCCCTACGAGCAGTACTTC	CASSQDPRGQPYEQYF
TRBJ1-2	TRBV7-2	-	-	TGTGCCAGCAGAAGGCAGCGAACTGACTATGGCTACACCTTC	CASRRQRTDYGYTF
TRBJ2-7	TRBV7-9	-	-	TGTGCCAGCAGCCTGGGGTCCTACGAGCAGTACTTC	CASSLGSYEQYF
TRBJ2-2	TRBV7-9	-	-	TGTGCCAGCAGCTTCGAGTGGCTAGCCCACGGGGAGCTGTTTTTT	CASSFEWLAHGELFF
TRBJ2-5	TRBV5-1	-	TRBD2	TGCGCCAGCAGCGCCCCCCGGTTGGGGGGAGGGGAGACCCAGTACTTC	CASSAPRLGGGETQYF
TRBJ2-5	TRBV6-5	once	-	TGTGCCAGCATCCTCAGGGGGGGTTCGGAGACCCAGTACTTC	CASILRGGSETQYF
TRBJ1-1	TRBV27	once	-	TGTGCCAGCAGTTTAAACAGCCCTAACACTGAAGCTTTCTTT	CASSLNSPNTEAFF
TRBJ1-1	TRBV5-4	many	-	TGTGCCAGCAGTTCGGGGCGGGGTTGGAACACTGAAGCTTTCTTT	CASSSGRGWNTEAFF
TRBJ2-7	TRBV7-8	-	TRBD1	TGTGCCAGCAGAGGACAGGGAATTACCTCCTACGAGCAGTACTTC	CASRGQGITSYEQYF
TRBJ2-5	TRBV10-2	-	-	TGCGCCAGCAGTGAGCCCGAGGGCGCAGAATGGACATCCCGAGAGACCCAGTACTTC	CASSEPEGAEWTSRETQYF
TRBJ2-7	TRBV25-1	once	TRBD2	TGTGCCAGCAGTGGTCATGAGCCCGGGACTAGTAACTACGAGCAGTACTTC	CASSGHEPGTSNYEQYF
TRBJ2-7	TRBV7-6	-	-	TGTGCCAGCAGCTTAAGGGGGATTCGGTACTTC	CASSLRGIRYF
TRBJ2-7	TRBV7-6	-	TRBD1	TGTGCCAGCACCACCTGGGGAGACAGGGGCCTCGAGCAGTACTTC	CASTTWGDRGLEQYF
TRBJ1-5	TRBV30	-	-	TGTGCCTGGAGTGTATTTTGGGGTCAGCCCCAGCATTTT	CAWSVFWGQPQHF
TRBJ2-1	TRBV25-1	few	-	TGTGCCAGCAGTGACACGGGGGGCCCCTACAATGAGCAGTTCTTC	CASSDTGGPYNEQFF
TRBJ1-4	TRBV9	-	-	TGTGCCAGCAGCGTGGGGGGGACTAATGAAAAACTGTTTTTT	CASSVGGTNEKLFF
TRBJ2-1	TRBV9	few	-	TGTGCCAGCAGGCCCGTGACAGGAACGTTAGATGAGCAGTTCTTC	CASRPVTGTLDEQFF
TRBJ2-1	TRBV4-2	few	-	TGTGCCAGCAGCCAAGTAGCGACGGAGCAGTTCTTC	CASSQVATEQFF
TRBJ1-2	TRBV29-1	-	-	TGCAGCGTTGAAGACACAGTGTCGACTAACTATGGCTACACCTTC	CSVEDTVSTNYGYTF
TRBJ2-1	TRBV28	-	-	TGTGCCAGCAGCACCTCCGGGGACTCCCGTTCCTACAATGAGCAGTTCTTC	CASSTSGDSRSYNEQFF